The 9 T cell receptor beta chains given below trace back to one sample, sequenced in a study of Graves' ophthalmopathy and Graves' hyperthyroidism. The sequenced template was RNA, covering the TCR beta CDR3 region. Scientists carried out first-round RT-PCR using HTBI primers and then a second-round multiplex PCR. TCRdb itself ran the multiplex PCR reads through MiXCR, one entry per CDR3 protein. The sample records almost 750,000 distinct CDR3 sequences, approximately 40% being singletons. Specimen: peripheral blood. The receptors originated from an adult man with Graves' ophthalmopathy.

The chain uses TRBV15 and TRBJ2-5, with D possibly being TRBD2 (6 bases). Deletions cut 0 bases from V and 13 bases from J, with 12 bases between. The CDR3 loop spans 12 amino acids. The germline V gene encodes CDR1 LNHNV and CDR2 YYDKDF (reference sequence). Here the CDR3 DNA reads TGTGCCACCAGCAGAGACCGGGGGAAACTGTACTTC. As protein: CATSRDRGKLYF. Full variable domain (missing parts from reference TRBV15 and TRBJ2-5): DAMVIQNPRYQVTQFGKPVTLSCSQTLNHNVMYWYQQKSSQAPKLLFHYYDKDFNNEADTPDNFQSRRPNTSFCFLDIRSPGLGDTAMYLCATSRDRGKLYFGPGTRLLVL.

The CDR3 DNA is TGTGCCACCAGTGACCCCGGGACTAGCGGGAGTTACTACGAGCAGTACTTC. Amino acid sequence: CATSDPGTSGSYYEQYF. V is TRBV24-1 and J is TRBJ2-7, with 14 positions matching TRBD2. J gave up 3 bases and V 4 bases, and 7 bases lay outside the gene matches. This CDR3 spans 17 amino acids. CDR1 is KGHDR and CDR2 is SFDVKD in the germline V gene.

This clonotype has more than one count but fewer than ten. V usage is TRBV7-6 and J usage is TRBJ2-2; TRBD1 agrees at 9 bases. The CDR3 runs to 17 residues. The J segment lost 7 bases and the V segment lost 5 bases, leaving 14 bases of the junction unmatched. CDR1 is SGHVS, CDR2 FNYEAQ, per germline. CDR3 region: CASSPLSGTGRIGELFF. The CDR3 coding sequence is TGTGCCAGCAGCCCACTTTCCGGGACAGGGAGGATCGGGGAGCTGTTTTTT.

The V call is TRBV20-1, the J call TRBJ1-3, with D possibly TRBD1 on 5 matching bases. The CDR3 contains 12 residues. Trimming left V 3 bases short and J 9 bases short, with 12 bases between. The V gene's germline CDR1 is DFQATT and CDR2 SNEGSKA (reference sequence). For the CDR3, the DNA is TGCAGTGCTAGGCTCAGGAGGGGCACCATATATTTT. Residues: CSARLRRGTIYF.

The chain uses TRBV29-1 and TRBJ1-1, with 9 bases identical to TRBD1. Unmatched junction bases numbered 4, after V lost 5 bases and J lost 3 bases. Per germline, CDR1 SQVTM and CDR2 ANQGSEA. The CDR3 consists of 13 residues. CDR3: CSVSTGGDTEAFF. CDR3 bases: TGCAGCGTTTCGACAGGGGGGGACACTGAAGCTTTCTTT.

Only a few counts were recorded for this clonotype. Its ends do not fully match the called genes, so a read error is possible. The chain employs TRBV15 and TRBJ2-7; 7 nucleotides match TRBD1. The CDR3 covers 16 residues. CDR1 is LNHNV and CDR2 is YYDKDF in the germline V gene (reference sequence). CDR3 in DNA: TGTACCACCAGCAGAGATAGGGGGCGTATAGGCAACGAGCAGTACTTC. As protein: CTTSRDRGRIGNEQYF.

This clonotype has a count of ten or more. This chain joins TRBV7-8 and TRBJ2-5, with D tentatively TRBD1 (6 bases). The CDR3 length is 13 residues. V was cut by 5 bases and J by 2 bases, with 9 bases left in between. The germline gives CDR1 SGHVS, CDR2 FQNEAQ. CDR3 loop: CASSSGQQETQYF. The DNA for the CDR3 is TGTGCCAGCAGCAGCGGACAGCAAGAGACCCAGTACTTC.

On this clonotype itself: A much larger clone is a single base away; this may be a read error. The V call is TRBV15, the J call TRBJ1-1; D ambiguous. The V gene's germline CDR1 is LNHNV and CDR2 YYDKDF (reference sequence). Trimming left V 0 bases short and J 1 base short, with 6 bases between. This CDR3 region has 14 residues. The CDR3 spells CATSRDRRNTEAFF. As DNA, the CDR3 is TGTGCCACCAGCAGAGATAGGAGGAACACTGAAGCTTTCTTT.

This clonotype was counted at least ten times. CDR3 sequence: CATQRDIRNQPQHF. CDR3 sequence (DNA): TGTGCCACGCAACGGGACATACGCAATCAGCCCCAGCATTTT. The V gene is TRBV10-3, the J gene TRBJ1-5; TRBD1 is a possible D gene (6 bases). The V gene's germline CDR1 is ENHRY and CDR2 SYGVKD. This CDR3 has 14 residues. V dropped 10 bases and J dropped 2 bases, with 15 bases sitting between them.